This T cell receptor (beta chain) was captured in a study of PD-L1 blockade in urothelial cancer. In the study overall: The authors examined blood 3 weeks (second dose) and 6 weeks after treatment start. There were a median of about 140,000 T cells in blood samples. Whole-study results and caveats: Patients with below-median pretreatment blood clonality survived longer.

This CDR3 is built from 14 residues. V lost 1 base to trimming and J lost 5 bases; unmatched junction nucleotides: 4. CDR1 is SGHTA, CDR2 FQGNSA, per germline. Patients had locally advanced or metastatic urothelial carcinoma. Some clones are missing from TCRdb's copy, which holds only in-frame ones; the method was immunoSEQ multiplex PCR. This table has about 84,000 clones, roughly 82% appearing once. Turning to this clone: Antigen: not known.

This sequence originates from an older man with urothelial cancer. Specimen: PBMCs, collected around atezolizumab (anti-PD-L1) treatment. The chain is built from TRBV7-2 and TRBJ2-5; 7 positions match TRBD1. The CDR3 coding sequence is TGTGCCAGCAGCTTAGACAGGGGAAGCGAGACCCAGTACTTC. Protein: CASSLDRGSETQYF.